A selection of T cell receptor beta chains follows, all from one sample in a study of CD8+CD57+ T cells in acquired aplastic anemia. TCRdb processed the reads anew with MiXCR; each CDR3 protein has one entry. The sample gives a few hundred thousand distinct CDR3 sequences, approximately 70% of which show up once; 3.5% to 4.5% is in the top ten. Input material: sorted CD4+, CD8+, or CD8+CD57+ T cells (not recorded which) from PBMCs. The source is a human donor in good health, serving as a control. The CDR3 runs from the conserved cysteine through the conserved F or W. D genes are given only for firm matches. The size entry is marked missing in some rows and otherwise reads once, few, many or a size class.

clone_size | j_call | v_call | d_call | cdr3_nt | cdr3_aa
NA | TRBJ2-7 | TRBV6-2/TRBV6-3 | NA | TGTGCCAGCAGTAACCACCCCTACGAGCAGTACTTC | CASSNHPYEQYF
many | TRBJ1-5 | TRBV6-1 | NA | TGTGCCAGCAGTGGCCAGGGTGTGGGCAATCAGCCCCAGCATTTT | CASSGQGVGNQPQHF
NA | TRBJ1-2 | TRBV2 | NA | TGTGCCAGCAGGACGCCCCCGGCTGGCTATAGCTTC | CASRTPPAGYSF
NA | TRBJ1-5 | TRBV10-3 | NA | TGTGCCATCAGGACAGACATGCTTCAGCCCCAGCATTTT | CAIRTDMLQPQHF
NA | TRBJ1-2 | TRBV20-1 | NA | TGCAGCGTTCCCCTGAATCGTGATGGGAATGGCTACACCTTC | CSVPLNRDGNGYTF
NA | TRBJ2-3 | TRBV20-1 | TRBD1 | TGCAGTGCTGGACAGGGGGGCGCGTACACGCAGTATTTT | CSAGQGGAYTQYF
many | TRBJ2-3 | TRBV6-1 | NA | TGTGCCAGCAGTGTCGATAGCACAGATACGCAGTATTTT | CASSVDSTDTQYF
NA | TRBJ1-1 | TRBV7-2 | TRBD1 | TGTGCCAGCAGCTCCGGACAGGGGGCGATCACTGAAGCTTTCTTT | CASSSGQGAITEAFF
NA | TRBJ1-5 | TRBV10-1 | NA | TGCGCCAGCAGTGAGTCGTTCAATCAGCCCCAGCATTTT | CASSESFNQPQHF
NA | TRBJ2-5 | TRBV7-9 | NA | TGTGCCAGCAATCGACAGGTACAAGAGACCCAGTACTTC | CASNRQVQETQYF
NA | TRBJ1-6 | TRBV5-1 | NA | TGCGCCATAGGTTGCGCTCACCGTGCTGGTAATTCACCCCTCCACTTT | CAIGCAHRAGNSPLHF
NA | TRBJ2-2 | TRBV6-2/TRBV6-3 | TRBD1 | TGTGCCAGCAGTAGAAGATTAGGGGGACAGGGGGGCGGGGAGCTGTTTTTT | CASSRRLGGQGGGELFF
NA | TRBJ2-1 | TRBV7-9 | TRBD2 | TGTGCCAGCAGCCAAGGGGCTAGCGGGGGGGCTGGTGGGCAGTTCTTC | CASSQGASGGAGGQFF
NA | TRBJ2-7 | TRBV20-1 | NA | TGCAGTGCTACTCCTTGGCCCCCCGGAAAGCAGTACTTC | CSATPWPPGKQYF
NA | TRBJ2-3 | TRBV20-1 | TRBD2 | TGCAGTGCTAGATCCGGGGGGACAGATACGCAGTATTTT | CSARSGGTDTQYF
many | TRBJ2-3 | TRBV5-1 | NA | TGCGCCAGCAGCTCGACCCCCCCGGAAGATACGCAGTATTTT | CASSSTPPEDTQYF
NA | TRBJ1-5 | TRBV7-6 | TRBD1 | TGTGCCAGCAGCTCATACGCGACAGGGCAACTCCACTATTTT | CASSSYATGQLHYF
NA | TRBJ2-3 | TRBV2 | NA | TGTGCCAGCAGCCCACGGGTAGGGAGCGGTACAGATACGCAGTATTTT | CASSPRVGSGTDTQYF
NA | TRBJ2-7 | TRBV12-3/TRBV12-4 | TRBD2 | TGTGCCAGCAGTCAGCGGGTAACCTCTGCGTGGGGGGGGGCCTACGAGCAGTACTTC | CASSQRVTSAWGGAYEQYF
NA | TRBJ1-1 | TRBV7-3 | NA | TGTGCCAGCAGCTTAAAGCAAGGAGCTGAAGCTTTCTTT | CASSLKQGAEAFF
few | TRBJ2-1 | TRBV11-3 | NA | TGTGCCAGCAGCGCCCACTGGAGTAGCGGAAACAATGAGCAGTTCTTC | CASSAHWSSGNNEQFF
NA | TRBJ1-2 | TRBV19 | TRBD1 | TGTGCCAGTAGTCTAACACAGGGGATCTATGGCTACACCTTC | CASSLTQGIYGYTF
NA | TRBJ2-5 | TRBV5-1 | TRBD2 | TGTGCCAGCAGCTTGGTGGGGGAGGGAGTGACCCAGTACTTC | CASSLVGEGVTQYF
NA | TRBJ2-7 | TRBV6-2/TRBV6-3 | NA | TGTGCCAGCAGTCGAGAATCTCACGAGCAGTACTTC | CASSRESHEQYF
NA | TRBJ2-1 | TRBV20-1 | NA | TGCAGTGCTAGAACTATTCGAACATTAGATCAGTTCTTC | CSARTIRTLDQFF
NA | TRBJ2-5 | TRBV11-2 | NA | TGTGCCAGCGGAGGACCAGATACGCAGACCCAGTACTTC | CASGGPDTQTQYF
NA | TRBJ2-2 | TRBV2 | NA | TGTGCCAGCAGCCCCCGCTCCTCGACGGGTGGCTACACCGGGGAGCTGTTTTTT | CASSPRSSTGGYTGELFF
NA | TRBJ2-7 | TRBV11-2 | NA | TGTGCCAGCAGTGAGTTTCGGAAGTACTTC | CASSEFRKYF
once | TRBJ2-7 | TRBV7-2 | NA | TGTGCCAGCGGCCTCCGTGGACCGGGGAGGAATGGCTACTACTTC | CASGLRGPGRNGYYF
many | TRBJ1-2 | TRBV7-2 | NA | TGTGCCAGCACCCCCGGCAATTCCGCTGACTATGGCTACACCTTC | CASTPGNSADYGYTF
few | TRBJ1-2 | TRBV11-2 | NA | TGTGCCAGCAGGCCTGGAGACCCAGCTAACTATGGCTACACCTTC | CASRPGDPANYGYTF
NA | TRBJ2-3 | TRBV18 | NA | TGTGCCAGCTCACCAGAATTGGAGGATACGCAGTATTTT | CASSPELEDTQYF
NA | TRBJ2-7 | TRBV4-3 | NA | TGCGCCAGCAGCCAAGAAGTGGGCTTCGAGCAGTACTTC | CASSQEVGFEQYF
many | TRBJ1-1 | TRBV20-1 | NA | TGCAGTGCTAGGGGGTATAAGAACACTGAAGCTTTCTTT | CSARGYKNTEAFF
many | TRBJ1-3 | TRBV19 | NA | TGTGCCAGTAGTTTGAATTATGGGCTTAGCACTGGAAACACCATATATTTT | CASSLNYGLSTGNTIYF
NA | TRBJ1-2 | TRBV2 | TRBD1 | TGTGCCAGCAGTGTAGCAGGACAGGGGTACAACGCCGACACGTTC | CASSVAGQGYNADTF
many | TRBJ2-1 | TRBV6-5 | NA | TGTGCCAGCAGTTCTGTTGGGCGAAATGAGCAGTTCTTC | CASSSVGRNEQFF
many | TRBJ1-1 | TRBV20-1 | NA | TGCAGTGCTAGAGCGGGATCGAACACTGAAGCTTTCTTT | CSARAGSNTEAFF
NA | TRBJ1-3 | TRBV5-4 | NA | TGCGCCAGCAGCCAAGGGGCGGAAGCCTCCTCTGGAAACACCATATATTTT | CASSQGAEASSGNTIYF
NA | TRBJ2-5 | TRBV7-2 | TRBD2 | TGTGCCAGCAGCACCCCGCCAGGCGGGGGAGGGCCACACTACTTC | CASSTPPGGGGPHYF
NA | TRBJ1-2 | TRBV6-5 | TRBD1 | TGTGCCAGCAGTTACTATCAGGGGGCGAGTAATGGCTACACCTTC | CASSYYQGASNGYTF
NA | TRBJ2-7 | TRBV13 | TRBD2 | TGTGCCAGCAGCCAGGTTACCGCTAGCGGGACCAACCTACCCTCTCCCTACGAGCAGTACTTC | CASSQVTASGTNLPSPYEQYF
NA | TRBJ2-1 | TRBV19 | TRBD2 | TGTGCCAGTACCCGACTAGCGGGGGGGCTCCAGCAGTTCTTC | CASTRLAGGLQQFF